This T cell receptor beta chain originates from a study of T cell repertoires in cytomegalovirus infection. In TCRdb, the reads were re-called with MiXCR into one record per CDR3 protein. Here the sample spans more than 250,000 distinct CDR3 sequences, roughly 15% being singletons. Per the germline V gene, CDR1 is DFQATT and CDR2 is SNEGSKA (reference sequence). The CDR3 sequence is 14 residues long. The J segment lost 5 bases and the V segment lost 3 bases, leaving 6 bases of the junction unmatched. V and J are TRBV20-1 and TRBJ1-4; 7 bases are shared with TRBD1. The clonotype comes from a human donor in good health (CMV status not recorded). Some clones in this sample may be carry-over from other donors' samples. The specimen was PBMCs. The CDR3 here is CSASSMDRNEKLFF. CDR3 sequence (DNA): TGCAGTGCTAGTTCAATGGACAGGAATGAAAAACTGTTTTTT.